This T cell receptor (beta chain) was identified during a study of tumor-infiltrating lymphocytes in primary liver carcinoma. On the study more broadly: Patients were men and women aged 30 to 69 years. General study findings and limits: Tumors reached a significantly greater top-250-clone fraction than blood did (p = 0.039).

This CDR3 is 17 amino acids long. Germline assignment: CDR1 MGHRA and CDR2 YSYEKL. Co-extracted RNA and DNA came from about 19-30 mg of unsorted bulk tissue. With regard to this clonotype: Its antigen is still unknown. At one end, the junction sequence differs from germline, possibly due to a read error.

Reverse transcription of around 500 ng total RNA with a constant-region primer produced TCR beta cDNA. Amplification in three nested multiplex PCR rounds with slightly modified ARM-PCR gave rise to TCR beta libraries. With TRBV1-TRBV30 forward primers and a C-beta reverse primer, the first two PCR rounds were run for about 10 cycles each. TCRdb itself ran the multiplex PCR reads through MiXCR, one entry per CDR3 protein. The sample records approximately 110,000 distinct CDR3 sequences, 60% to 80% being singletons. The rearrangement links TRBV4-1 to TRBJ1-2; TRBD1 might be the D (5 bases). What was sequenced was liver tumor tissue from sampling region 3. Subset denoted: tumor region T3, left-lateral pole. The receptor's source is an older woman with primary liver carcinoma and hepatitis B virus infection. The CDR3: CVSSQEMVDGAYSGYTF. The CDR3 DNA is TGCGTCAGCAGCCAAGAAATGGTGGATGGGGCTTATAGTGGCTACACCTTC.